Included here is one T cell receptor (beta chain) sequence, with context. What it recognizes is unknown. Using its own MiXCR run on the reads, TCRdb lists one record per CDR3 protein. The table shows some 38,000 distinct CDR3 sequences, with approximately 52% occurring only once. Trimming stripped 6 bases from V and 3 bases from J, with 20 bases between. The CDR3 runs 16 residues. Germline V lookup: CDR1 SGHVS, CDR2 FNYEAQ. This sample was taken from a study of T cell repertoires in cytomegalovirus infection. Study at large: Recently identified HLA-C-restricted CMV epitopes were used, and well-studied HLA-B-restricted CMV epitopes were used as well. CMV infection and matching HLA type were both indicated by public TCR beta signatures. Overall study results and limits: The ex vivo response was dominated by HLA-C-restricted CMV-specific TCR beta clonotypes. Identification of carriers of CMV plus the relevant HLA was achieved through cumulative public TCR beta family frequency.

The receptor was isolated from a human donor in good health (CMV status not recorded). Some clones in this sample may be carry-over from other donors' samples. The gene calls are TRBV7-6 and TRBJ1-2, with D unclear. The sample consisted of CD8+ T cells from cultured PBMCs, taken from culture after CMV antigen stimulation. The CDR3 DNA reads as TGTGCCAGCAGTCCACCGCTGTCGGAAGGAGACTATGGCTACACCTTC. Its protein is CASSPPLSEGDYGYTF.